The next 24 T cell receptor beta chains were all read from a single sample in a study of graft-versus-host responses after intestinal transplantation. The data were produced by immunoSEQ multiplex PCR, yet TCRdb's version contains in-frame clones alone and is incomplete. In the table there are 90,000 to 120,000 clones, approximately 88% of which are singletons. Their antigen targets remain unknown. The input for sequencing was unstimulated CD4+ T cells sorted from spleen or lymph node cells, taken before transplant. The source of these receptors is a human donor who was the organ donor for an intestinal transplant.

This clone was observed a few times. V gene TRBV11-3 combines with J gene TRBJ2-7, with 8 positions matching TRBD2. CDR1 SGHNT and CDR2 YENEEA come from the germline V gene. The CDR3 runs 17 residues. With V trimmed by 5 bases and J by 0 bases, 12 bases remained unmatched. CDR3: CASSPRGPGGNSYEQYF. Written as DNA, the CDR3 is TGTGCCAGCAGCCCCAGAGGTCCGGGAGGGAACTCCTACGAGCAGTACTTC.

This chain connects TRBV5-1 to TRBJ2-3, with TRBD2 matching 8 bases. The CDR3 runs 14 residues. Unmatched junction bases numbered 5, after V lost 4 bases and J lost 4 bases. Germline V gene data show CDR1 as SGHRS and CDR2 as YFSETQ. The CDR3 nucleotides are TGCGCCAGCAGCCTGAGCGGGAGCGCAGATACGCAGTATTTT. This encodes CASSLSGSADTQYF. The whole variable domain, remainder taken from reference TRBV5-1 and TRBJ2-3, is KAGVTQTPRYLIKTRGQQVTLSCSPISGHRSVSWYQQTPGQGLQFLFEYFSETQRNKGNFPGRFSGRQFSNSRSEMNVSTLELGDSALYLCASSLSGSADTQYFGPGTRLTVL.

The chain uses TRBV10-3 and TRBJ1-5, with a weak D call TRBD1 (5 bases). The V end lost 2 bases, the J end lost 4 bases, and 18 bases lay between the germline ends. Germline V gene lookup returns CDR1 ENHRY and CDR2 SYGVKD. The CDR3 extends over 17 amino acids. CDR3 DNA sequence: TGTGCCATCAGTGAGCAAGAATCAGGGTTTCGGAATCAGCCCCAGCATTTT. Translating it yields CAISEQESGFRNQPQHF.

The chain employs TRBV5-5 and TRBJ1-5, with D possibly matching TRBD1 (6 bases). This CDR3 is built from 15 residues. Germline-derived CDR1 and CDR2 are SGHKS and YYEKEE (reference sequence). The V and J ends lost 2 bases and 4 bases respectively, with 13 bases between them. The DNA of the CDR3 is TGTGCCAGCAGCTTTTTAGTAGGGGGTAATCAGCCCCAGCATTTT. Its protein is CASSFLVGGNQPQHF.

This chain joins TRBV6-5 and TRBJ1-1, with D perhaps TRBD1 (5 bases). CDR1 is MNHEY, CDR2 SVGAGI, per germline. The CDR3 runs to 13 residues. V was cut by 8 bases and J by 4 bases, with 14 bases left in between. CDR3 protein: CASVVRGGTEAFF. CDR3 DNA sequence: TGTGCCAGCGTAGTACGGGGGGGCACTGAAGCTTTCTTT.

This clone was counted once. This chain uses TRBV6-5 with TRBJ1-1, with D hard to call. This CDR3 region has 15 residues. V lost 2 bases to trimming and J lost 1 base, with 11 bases between them. CDR1 MNHEY and CDR2 SVGAGI come from the germline V gene. Written as DNA, the CDR3 is TGTGCCAGCAGTTACGGAAGAACATCGAACACTGAAGCTTTCTTT. Translation: CASSYGRTSNTEAFF.

This chain joins TRBV4-1 and TRBJ2-1; D gene unclear. V shed 1 base and J shed 3 bases, with 16 bases lying between them. Germline loops: CDR1 MGHRA, CDR2 YSYEKL. The CDR3 length is 17 residues. The CDR3: CASSQGRMTRNYNEQFF. DNA for the CDR3: TGCGCCAGCAGCCAAGGTCGGATGACCCGAAACTACAATGAGCAGTTCTTC.

The chain uses TRBV5-7 and TRBJ1-5, with 10 bases identical to TRBD1. TRBV5-7 is recorded as an ORF, its role being uncertain. The CDR3 covers 15 residues. The V and J ends lost 4 bases and 11 bases, in that order; junction bases with no gene match: 12. The CDR3 DNA sequence: TGTGCCAGCAGCGAGGGACAGGGGAATCAATCAGCCCAGCATTTT. Its translation: CASSEGQGNQSAQHF.

This chain connects TRBV2 to TRBJ2-5; tentative D call: TRBD2 (7 bases). This CDR3 is built from 17 residues. Trimming took 3 bases from V and 4 from J, leaving 21 bases between them. Germline CDR1 and CDR2: SNHLY and FYNNEI. In nucleotides, the CDR3 is TGTGCCAGCAGTGAGAGGCGCGGGGGCCGAAATGGAGAGACCCAGTACTTC. It codes for CASSERRGGRNGETQYF. Variable domain in full (rest from reference TRBV2 and TRBJ2-5): EPEVTQTPSHQVTQMGQEVILRCVPISNHLYFYWYRQILGQKVEFLVSFYNNEISEKSEIFDDQFSVERPDGSNFTLKIRSTKLEDSAMYFCASSERRGGRNGETQYFGPGTRLLVL.

The chain carries TRBV7-9 and TRBJ1-5; possibly TRBD1 for D (5 bases). Germline V CDR1 and CDR2: SEHNR, FQNEAQ (reference sequence). Trimming pared 5 bases from V and 4 bases from J, leaving 9 bases between. The CDR3 is 13 residues long. The CDR3, as DNA: TGTGCCAGCAGCGACAGTTCAAATCAGCCCCAGCATTTT. Its protein is CASSDSSNQPQHF. Full variable domain (remainder filled in from reference TRBV7-9 and TRBJ1-5): DTGVSQNPRHKITKRGQNVTFRCDPISEHNRLYWYRQTLGQGPEFLTYFQNEAQLEKSRLLSDRFSAERPKGSFSTLEIQRTEQGDSAMYLCASSDSSNQPQHFGDGTRLSIL.

This clone came up a few times. The chain combines TRBV4-2 with TRBJ2-4, with D hard to call. The CDR3 has 14 amino acids. CDR1 LGHNA and CDR2 YNFKEQ come from the germline V gene. V lost 0 bases, J lost 1 base, and 4 bases lay in between. In nucleotides, the CDR3 is TGTGCCAGCAGCCAAGACAGGGCCAAAAACATTCAGTACTTC. It is translated as CASSQDRAKNIQYF.

The CDR3 reads CASSPRQGSYEQYF. DNA for the CDR3: TGTGCCAGCAGCCCTCGACAGGGATCCTACGAGCAGTACTTC. V is TRBV13 and J is TRBJ2-7; 7 nucleotides agree with TRBD1. CDR1 PRHDT and CDR2 FYEKMQ come from the germline V gene (reference sequence). The junction had 5 bases not matched to a gene; V was cut back by 5 bases and J by 1 base. This CDR3 region has 14 residues. The full variable domain, rest sourced from reference TRBV13 and TRBJ2-7, is AAGVIQSPRHLIKEKRETATLKCYPIPRHDTVYWYQQGPGQDPQFLISFYEKMQSDKGSIPDRFSAQQFSDYHSELNMSSLELGDSALYFCASSPRQGSYEQYFGPGTRLTVT.

CDR3 DNA: TGTGCCAGCTCACCTCAGCGAGCGGGAGGTACACAGACCCAGTACTTC. Translated, it gives CASSPQRAGGTQTQYF. This chain links TRBV18 with TRBJ2-5, with 9 bases that match TRBD2. The CDR3 sequence is 16 residues long. J gave up 6 bases and V 3 bases, and 11 bases lay outside the gene matches. Germline CDR1 and CDR2: KGHSH and LQKENI.

The chain carries TRBV2 and TRBJ2-3; 7 nucleotides match TRBD1. Unmatched junction bases numbered 10, after V lost 6 bases and J lost 4 bases. This CDR3 region has 15 residues. Germline V gives CDR1 SNHLY, CDR2 FYNNEI. The CDR3 spells CASSVQGTESDTQYF. DNA for the CDR3: TGTGCCAGCAGCGTACAGGGGACCGAGTCAGATACGCAGTATTTT.

The V gene is TRBV2, the J gene TRBJ1-4, with D unclear. V was shortened by 7 bases and J by 5 bases, with 14 bases between the two germline ends. CDR3 length: 14 residues. CDR1 and CDR2 from the germline V gene are SNHLY and FYNNEI. As DNA, the CDR3 is TGTGCCAGCACTCAACTGGACGTAAATGAAAAACTGTTTTTT. This gives the protein CASTQLDVNEKLFF.

The gene calls are TRBV30 and TRBJ1-4, with D hard to call. The ends were cut back, 5 bases at V and 3 bases at J, with 7 bases in the middle. The CDR3 has 12 amino acids. The germline V gene encodes CDR1 GTSNPN and CDR2 SVGIG (reference sequence). In DNA form, the CDR3 reads TGTGCCTGGTCCCGGGCTAATGAAAAACTGTTTTTT. As protein: CAWSRANEKLFF.

The chain combines TRBV6-6 with TRBJ1-2; D gene uncertain. Germline CDR1 and CDR2: MNHNY and SVGAGI (reference sequence). Trimming stripped 5 bases from V and 7 bases from J, with 5 bases between. There are 10 residues in the CDR3. The CDR3 protein is CASSAVGYTF. The CDR3 bases are TGTGCCAGCAGTGCGGTTGGCTACACCTTC.

This chain links TRBV5-4 with TRBJ2-7, with 8 positions matching TRBD2. The germline gives CDR1 SGHNT, CDR2 YYREEE (reference sequence). CDR3 length: 15 residues. With 2 bases clipped from V and 4 bases from J, the junction kept 8 bases outside the gene matches. The CDR3 DNA reads TGTGCCAGCAGCTTCTCAGCGGGGGACCATTACGAGCAGTACTTC. Amino acid sequence: CASSFSAGDHYEQYF.

V and J are TRBV11-2 and TRBJ1-4; 8 nucleotides match TRBD1. This CDR3 has 16 residues. CDR1 is SGHAT and CDR2 is FQNNGV in the germline V gene. V shed 1 base, J shed 10 bases, and the junction held 11 bases outside the gene matches. The CDR3 nucleotides are TGTGCCAGCAGCTTAGGAAAATTTGGGACAGGTGGAAAACTGTTTTTT. This gives the protein CASSLGKFGTGGKLFF. Combining the CDR3 with reference TRBV11-2 and TRBJ1-4 gives the whole variable domain EAGVAQSPRYKIIEKRQSVAFWCNPISGHATLYWYQQILGQGPKLLIQFQNNGVVDDSQLPKDRFSAERLKGVDSTLKIQPAKLEDSAVYLCASSLGKFGTGGKLFFGSGTQLSVL.

The chain has TRBV19 and TRBJ1-4; D not resolved. The CDR3 is 15 amino acids. Per the germline V gene, CDR1 is LNHDA and CDR2 is SQIVND (reference sequence). Trimming cost V 5 bases and J 4 bases, with 14 bases left between them. CDR3 coding DNA: TGTGCCAGTAGTGTCGGTGGAACCTATAATGAAAAACTGTTTTTT. Protein: CASSVGGTYNEKLFF.

This chain uses TRBV15 with TRBJ2-6; 8 bases line up with TRBD1. This CDR3 has 16 amino acids. Germline V gene sequence: CDR1 LNHNV, CDR2 YYDKDF (reference sequence). Germline trimming cut 0 bases from V and 2 bases from J; bases unmatched to any gene: 0. The chain's CDR3 is CATSRDRGPGANVLTF. Here the CDR3 DNA reads TGTGCCACCAGCAGAGACAGGGGGCCTGGGGCCAACGTCCTGACTTTC.

V is TRBV28 and J is TRBJ1-3; D remains unclear. The CDR3 has 15 residues. Looked up from germline, CDR1 is MDHEN and CDR2 is SYDVKM. Trimming left V 6 bases short and J 3 bases short, with 15 bases between. CDR3 bases: TGTGCCAGCAGCCCACCCCCCCCTCTTGGAAACACCATATATTTT. It codes for CASSPPPPLGNTIYF.

The chain links TRBV5-4 to TRBJ2-3; TRBD2 is a possible D gene (6 bases). With 3 bases removed from V and 5 bases from J, the gap between germline ends came to 16 bases. The CDR3 covers 15 residues. Germline V gives CDR1 SGHNT, CDR2 YYREEE (reference sequence). The CDR3 loop is CASSYRDWVLDTQYF. As DNA, the CDR3 is TGTGCCAGCAGCTACCGGGACTGGGTGTTAGATACGCAGTATTTT.

The chain combines TRBV6-1 with TRBJ1-2; 7 nucleotides line up with TRBD1. Trimming took 8 bases from V and 2 from J; bases not matched to a gene: 8. Germline V CDR1 and CDR2: MNHNS, SASEGT. The CDR3 has 14 amino acids. CDR3 nucleotides: TGTGCCAGCGAGGCAGGGGGTGTGAACTATGGCTACACCTTC. This codes for CASEAGGVNYGYTF.